The clone carrying this T cell receptor (beta chain) was seen repeatedly, ten times or more. What it binds is unknown. This CDR3 has 16 residues. Germline assignment: CDR1 MNHEY and CDR2 SMNVEV (reference sequence). Deletions cut 7 bases from V and 0 bases from J, with 18 bases between. This specimen belongs to a study of identical twins. A template switching step contributed a universal primer site, while unique molecular identifiers were present in the cDNA. TCRdb independently ran MiXCR on the 5' RACE reads; one entry per CDR3 protein. The sample holds hundreds of thousands of distinct CDR3 sequences, about 9.4% seen once. The study, taken as a whole, reports: Invariant populations such as MAIT and iNKT cells could partly muddle zero-insertion analyses. The abundant beta clonotypes from cord blood had fewer insertions, and memory repertoires had none of this.

This same sample was also taken into another study, of yellow fever vaccine responses in identical twins.

The clonotype comes from a woman aged 18 to 35 in good health. Sample: PBMCs. The chain links TRBV27 to TRBJ1-1; D is possibly TRBD1 (5 bases). In DNA form, the CDR3 reads TGTGCCAGCATCGCTGGGGGGGGTGGGATGAACACTGAAGCTTTCTTT. This gives the protein CASIAGGGGMNTEAFF.